Listed below are T cell receptor beta chains from one sample, sequenced in a study of shared clonotypes between healthy human individuals. Libraries were prepared by immunoSEQ multiplex PCR; TCRdb keeps only in-frame clonotypes and omits some of them. The table has 1.5 million to 2.5 million clones, about 94% seen once; the top ten hold roughly 1.2%. Sequencing was performed on naive CD8+ T cells sorted from blood. The source is a man aged 18 to 35 in good health. The CDR3 runs from the conserved cysteine through the conserved F or W. D genes are given only for firm matches. Only part of the rows carry a size: once, few, many, or a class if the clone is expanded.

TRBJ1-5 | - | - | TRBV6-1 | TGTGCCAGCAGTGAAGGACCCTGGACAGAATTATATCAGCCCCAGCATTTT | CASSEGPWTELYQPQHF
TRBJ2-7 | - | TRBD1 | TRBV19 | TGTGCCAGTAGTATCGCGACAGGGAACTACGAGCAGTACTTC | CASSIATGNYEQYF
TRBJ1-1 | - | - | TRBV5-6 | TGTGCCAGCAGCTTGACAGGGTCAGGTACTGAAGCTTTCTTT | CASSLTGSGTEAFF
TRBJ1-5 | - | - | TRBV6-6 | TGTGCCAGCACCTTAGCACAGCTTTCCAATCAGCCCCAGCATTTT | CASTLAQLSNQPQHF
TRBJ2-2 | - | - | TRBV11-2 | TGTGCCAGCAGCTTCGTGGCTACAAACACCGGGGAGCTGTTTTTT | CASSFVATNTGELFF
TRBJ2-1 | - | - | TRBV28 | TGTGCCAGCAGTTTATGGGGCAGTTACAATGAGCAGTTCTTC | CASSLWGSYNEQFF
TRBJ2-7 | once | - | TRBV6-5 | TGTGCCAGCAGTTCGATGCAGGGCATGGACGAGCAGTACTTC | CASSSMQGMDEQYF
TRBJ1-6 | once | - | TRBV5-4 | TGTGCCAGCAGCTTGGTGGGGTTCTCCTATAATTCACCCCTCCACTTT | CASSLVGFSYNSPLHF
TRBJ1-2 | few | - | TRBV2 | TGTGCCAGCGTCGACAGCTACTATGGCTACACCTTC | CASVDSYYGYTF
TRBJ2-7 | - | TRBD2 | TRBV2 | TGTGCCGGGACTAGCGGGGGGGAAACCTACGAGCAGTACTTC | CAGTSGGETYEQYF
TRBJ2-1 | - | - | TRBV9 | TGTGCCAGCAGTGGTCGACAGGGACTCCACAATGAGCAGTTCTTC | CASSGRQGLHNEQFF
TRBJ2-1 | - | TRBD2 | TRBV7-6 | TGTGCCAGCAGCTTAACCAGCGGGGGGGCCTACAATGAGCAGTTCTTC | CASSLTSGGAYNEQFF
TRBJ2-7 | - | TRBD1 | TRBV11-2 | TGTGCCAGCAGCTCGACAGGGGCCCACGAGCAGTACTTC | CASSSTGAHEQYF
TRBJ1-1 | - | TRBD1 | TRBV9 | TGTGCCAGCAGCGTAGGGGGACAGGCTAACACTGAAGCTTTCTTT | CASSVGGQANTEAFF
TRBJ2-2 | - | TRBD2 | TRBV2 | TGTGCCAGCAGACTAGCGGGAGAGGCCGGGGAGCTGTTTTTT | CASRLAGEAGELFF
TRBJ2-7 | - | - | TRBV27 | TGTGCCAGCAGTTTCGGAGCTAGTCCGTCCTACGAGCAGTACTTC | CASSFGASPSYEQYF
TRBJ2-7 | - | - | TRBV27 | TGTGCCAGCAGTTTCACCGGACAGTACTACGAGCAGTACTTC | CASSFTGQYYEQYF
TRBJ2-3 | - | TRBD2 | TRBV5-1 | TGCGCCAGCAGCTTGACTAGCGGGAGTACAGATACGCAGTATTTT | CASSLTSGSTDTQYF
TRBJ1-1 | - | - | TRBV13 | TGTGCCAGCAGCTTCGGACAGAACACTGAAGCTTTCTTT | CASSFGQNTEAFF
TRBJ2-7 | once | - | TRBV5-6 | TGTGCCAGCAGCTTGAGGGTATTGGACTACGAGCAGTACTTC | CASSLRVLDYEQYF
TRBJ1-5 | - | - | TRBV7-8 | TGTGCCAGCAGCTACACAGTGGATCAGCCCCAGCATTTT | CASSYTVDQPQHF
TRBJ2-7 | - | - | TRBV6-5 | TGTGCCAGCAGCCCAGGAGGGTATCTCTACGAGCAGTACTTC | CASSPGGYLYEQYF
TRBJ2-7 | few | TRBD1 | TRBV27 | TGTGCCAGCAGCTTATCCGGGACAGGGGGCCTCGAGCAGTACTTC | CASSLSGTGGLEQYF
TRBJ2-1 | - | - | TRBV7-9 | TGTGCCAGCAGCTTAGTCGCCGGGGTTTGGTACAATGAGCAGTTCTTC | CASSLVAGVWYNEQFF
TRBJ2-7 | - | - | TRBV7-2 | TGTGCCAGCAGCCCCAGGACTGGGGTTAGGGAACAGTACTTC | CASSPRTGVREQYF
TRBJ2-4 | - | - | TRBV2 | TGTGCCAGCAGTGGGGTCTGGGGGGAAAACATTCAGTACTTC | CASSGVWGENIQYF
TRBJ1-2 | - | - | TRBV13 | TGTGCCAGCAGCTTAGCAACGGTATATGGCTACACCTTC | CASSLATVYGYTF
TRBJ2-5 | - | - | TRBV7-9 | TGTGCCAGCAGCTTTGAGGGGGGCGAGACCCAGTACTTC | CASSFEGGETQYF
TRBJ2-2 | - | TRBD2 | TRBV4-1 | TGCGCCAGCAGCCTAAGCCTGACTAGCGGCGGGGAGCTGTTTTTT | CASSLSLTSGGELFF
TRBJ2-1 | - | - | TRBV5-1 | TGCGCCAGCAGCTTGTTAGCGGAGAGCTCCTACAATGAGCAGTTCTTC | CASSLLAESSYNEQFF
TRBJ1-1 | - | TRBD1 | TRBV10-3 | TGTGCCATCAGTGAGGGGACAGGGGGTCCGAACACTGAAGCTTTCTTT | CAISEGTGGPNTEAFF
TRBJ2-1 | - | TRBD2 | TRBV27 | TGTGCCAGCAGTCAACTAGCGGGGGCATACAATGAGCAGTTCTTC | CASSQLAGAYNEQFF
TRBJ2-7 | - | TRBD2 | TRBV19 | TGTGCCAGTAGTGCCGCGACTAGCGGGGGAACCTACGAGCAGTACTTC | CASSAATSGGTYEQYF
TRBJ2-7 | - | - | TRBV27 | TGTGCCAGCAGTTTATTTCCGGGTGGCTACGAGCAGTACTTC | CASSLFPGGYEQYF
TRBJ1-5 | - | - | TRBV21-1 | TGTGCCAGCAGCAGGGACAGGAACAATCAGCCCCAGCATTTT | CASSRDRNNQPQHF
TRBJ1-2 | - | TRBD1 | TRBV6-6 | TGTGCCAGCAGTTACGACGGGGGGACAGGGGTTTATGGCTACACCTTC | CASSYDGGTGVYGYTF
TRBJ2-2 | few | TRBD1 | TRBV6-5 | TGTGCCAGCAGCTGGACAGGGGAGAACACCGGGGAGCTGTTTTTT | CASSWTGENTGELFF